This T cell receptor beta chain was recorded in a study of cytomegalovirus exposure and HLA in healthy donors. At the level of the study: Unique TCRs from HLA-typed donors, roughly 89 million of them, were held in an early data release. Study outcomes and limitations: An analysis that came later showed most CMV-associated TCR beta chains appearing HLA-restricted. When presence/absence was analysed, sequencing depth was taken to be roughly uniform across donors.

On this clone: What it binds is not known.

Trimming left V 0 bases short and J 7 bases short, with 16 bases between. The CDR3 length is 15 residues. Germline V lookup: CDR1 LGHNA, CDR2 YNFKEQ. The study ran its PCR with 60 Vbeta and 13 Jbeta primers. Assay: immunoSEQ multiplex PCR; the TCRdb copy retains only in-frame clones and omits some. The sample carries approximately 170,000 clones, around three quarters recorded once. The chain has TRBV4-2 and TRBJ2-7, with D possibly matching TRBD1 (5 bases). The sequencing input was PBMCs. This TCR was recovered from a woman in her late teens or twenties in good health and CMV-seronegative. The CDR3 coding sequence is TGTGCCAGCAGCCAAGATCAGGGCCACGCCCGGGAGCAGTACTTC. Amino acids: CASSQDQGHAREQYF.